One T cell receptor beta chain is described in this entry. Authors' methods: Estimates of nucleated cell counts were drawn from the amplification of reference gene primers. Libraries were prepared by immunoSEQ multiplex PCR; TCRdb keeps only in-frame clonotypes and omits some of them. V, J and clone size reflect that table, while D and trimming were determined from the DNA. The sample carries under 75,000 clones, approximately 79% recorded once. The sample comes from a study of blood T cell repertoires in COVID-19. Study context: Acute-phase and convalescent COVID-19 samples originated in the United States, Italy and Spain. Nucleic acid was either cDNA or gDNA, and it came from T cells, B-cell-depleted T cells, or PBMCs.

The CDR3 spans 13 residues. The V gene's germline CDR1 is SGHTA and CDR2 FQGTGA. With 0 bases removed from V and 5 bases from J, the gap between germline ends came to 7 bases. This receptor was taken from a woman in her 70s with acute or convalescent COVID-19. The V call is TRBV7-3, the J call TRBJ1-1; D is unclear. Sequencing was carried out using peripheral blood. CDR3 loop: CASSLTRGTEAFF. CDR3 DNA sequence: TGTGCCAGCAGCTTAACGAGAGGGACTGAAGCTTTCTTT.